The T cell receptor beta chain under discussion was sequenced for a study of T cell repertoires in cytomegalovirus infection. Study context: CMV epitopes that were recently identified and HLA-C-restricted were used alongside well-studied HLA-B-restricted ones. Carrying CMV and the relevant HLA type showed in public TCR beta signatures. General study results and limits: Summed frequency of shared TCR beta families picked out CMV carriers who also had the relevant HLA. There were HLA-C-restricted CMV-specific TCR beta clonotypes dominating the ex vivo response.

Between the trimmed V and J ends, which lost 5 bases and 5 bases, there was a span of 3 bases. The CDR3 loop spans 11 amino acids. Germline V gene lookup returns CDR1 SEHNR and CDR2 FQNEAQ (reference sequence). As for this clonotype: As yet, its antigen is unknown.

TCRdb analysed the reads with MiXCR anew, one entry per CDR3 protein. Here the sample spans about 70,000 distinct CDR3 sequences, about 20% being singletons. This receptor was taken from a human donor in good health (CMV status not recorded). Some clones in this sample may be carry-over from other donors' samples. This chain joins TRBV7-9 and TRBJ1-4, with D unresolved. The sample consisted of CD8+ T cells from cultured PBMCs, taken from culture after CMV antigen stimulation. The CDR3 sequence is CASSRNEKLFF. CDR3 nucleotides: TGTGCCAGCAGCCGCAATGAAAAACTGTTTTTT.